The source of this T cell receptor beta chain is a study of Graves' ophthalmopathy and Graves' hyperthyroidism. Looking at the study overall: Stable hyperthyroid donors showed no ophthalmopathy during 18 months follow-up.

The TCR beta CDR3 regions underwent amplification from RNA transcripts. A first-round RT-PCR used HTBI primers, followed by a second-round multiplex PCR. Via MiXCR, TCRdb re-called the multiplex PCR reads, giving one row per CDR3 protein. This sample has around 1.1 million distinct CDR3 sequences, with approximately 35% found just once. Broader study findings: The majority of expanded thyroid clonotypes above 0.001 frequency also occurred in blood.

Hyperthyroidism patients were newly diagnosed, ill under 2 months, and aged 18 to 65 years. This clonotype was picked up many times. The antigen is unknown. This clonotype originated in an adult man with Graves' hyperthyroidism. Sequenced material: peripheral blood or thyroid tissue (not recorded which).

In nucleotides, the CDR3 is TGCGCCAGCAGCCAAGTAGACGGGACAGGGTTCGGAGAGACCCAGTACTTC. Protein sequence: CASSQVDGTGFGETQYF. The chain has TRBV4-1 and TRBJ2-5; 9 bases line up with TRBD1. Germline-derived CDR1 and CDR2 are MGHRA and YSYEKL. V was pared by 1 base and J by 4 bases, with 10 bases of the junction left unmatched. The CDR3 runs 17 residues.